Below, 22 T cell receptor beta chains from the same sample are listed, as sequenced in a study of T cells in Graves' hyperthyroidism and ophthalmopathy. Amplification of TCR beta CDR3 regions used RNA as the template. The HTBI primer set served for first-round RT-PCR of the TCR CDR3. TCRdb ran MiXCR on the multiplex PCR reads and lists one entry per CDR3 protein. The data show 660,000 or so distinct CDR3 sequences, with roughly 45% seen just once and less than 9.5% held by the top ten. The sequencing sample was made of peripheral blood or thyroid tissue (not recorded which). The source of these receptors is an adult man with Graves' disease, either hyperthyroidism or ophthalmopathy (not recorded which).

This clonotype was detected only once. The chain couples TRBV25-1 to TRBJ1-2; possible D gene TRBD1, 5 bases. The V gene lost 4 bases and the J gene lost 4 bases, with 10 bases spanning the gap. The germline V gene has CDR1 MGHDK and CDR2 SYGVNS. CDR3 size: 13 residues. The CDR3 coding sequence is TGTGCCAGCAGTGCCCAGGGAGGCTATGGCTACACCTTC. Protein product: CASSAQGGYGYTF.

This clonotype was observed a few times. The V gene is TRBV7-6, the J gene TRBJ1-1, with D uncertain. CDR3 size: 15 residues. Trimming shortened V by 3 bases and J by 7 bases, and 18 bases separated the two germline ends. Germline CDR1 reads SGHVS; CDR2 reads FNYEAQ. The CDR3 loop is CASSFRKRTYFEAFF. The DNA for the CDR3 is TGTGCCAGCAGCTTCAGGAAGCGGACGTACTTTGAAGCTTTCTTT.

The chain carries TRBV10-3 and TRBJ1-1; 7 bases line up with TRBD1. V shed 4 bases, J shed 7 bases, and the junction held 12 bases outside the gene matches. The CDR3 covers 15 residues. Germline V gives CDR1 ENHRY, CDR2 SYGVKD. This chain's CDR3 is CAISGRSGQRLEAFF. The CDR3, as DNA: TGTGCCATCAGTGGACGCTCGGGACAGCGACTTGAAGCTTTCTTT.

To note about this clonotype: A much more abundant neighbour one base away suggests this may be a read error. This sequence joins TRBV20-1 and TRBJ1-6, with D perhaps matching TRBD1 (6 bases). This CDR3 contains 16 residues. Germline V gene sequence: CDR1 DFQATT, CDR2 SNEGSKA (reference sequence). CDR3 in DNA: TGCAGTGCTGGAGATACTCGGCAGGGGACCAATTCACCCCTCCACTTT. Amino acid sequence: CSAGDTRQGTNSPLHF.

V gene TRBV14 combines with J gene TRBJ1-2; 8 bases are shared with TRBD1. The CDR3 extends over 14 amino acids. V shed 1 base, J shed 4 bases, and the junction held 2 bases outside the gene matches. Germline assignment: CDR1 SGHDN and CDR2 FVKESK. The CDR3 bases are TGTGCCAGCAGCCAAGGCAGGGGGCTCTATGGCTACACCTTC. Amino acid sequence: CASSQGRGLYGYTF.

In the case of this clonotype: At one end the junction does not follow the germline gene, possibly because of a read error. The genes are TRBV29-1 and TRBJ1-1; tentatively, D is TRBD1 (5 bases). CDR1 is SQVTM and CDR2 is ANQGSEA in the germline V gene. The CDR3 spans 8 residues. CDR3 loop: CSVDTGGF. CDR3 nucleotides: TGCAGCGTTGATACGGGGGGTTTT.

This clonotype was detected only a few times. J is TRBJ2-5 and V is TRBV12-3 or TRBV12-4; D perhaps matches TRBD2 (6 bases). The CDR3 totals 15 residues. The germline V and J ends were trimmed by 6 bases and 5 bases, with 19 bases remaining between them. CDR3 sequence reads: CASSPRAGSGETQYF. The CDR3 region has the DNA TGTGCCAGCAGCCCCCGGGCGGGGTCTGGGGAGACCCAGTACTTC.

This clonotype was detected only a few times. The chain is built from TRBV7-9 and TRBJ1-3; TRBD1 might be the D (5 bases). Per the germline V gene, CDR1 is SEHNR and CDR2 is FQNEAQ (reference sequence). Trimming removed 1 base at V and 0 bases at J, with 10 bases between. The CDR3 has 16 residues. CDR3 DNA: TGTGCCAGCAGCTTAGAGGCAGGGTACTCTGGAAACACCATATATTTT. It encodes CASSLEAGYSGNTIYF.

The V gene is TRBV20-1, the J gene TRBJ2-7; TRBD2 might be the D (6 bases). CDR3 length: 12 amino acids. V was cut by 6 bases and J by 3 bases, with 12 bases left in between. CDR1 DFQATT and CDR2 SNEGSKA come from the germline V gene (reference sequence). CDR3: CSAKRGNYEQYF. DNA for the CDR3: TGCAGTGCCAAACGCGGGAACTACGAGCAGTACTTC.

This clonotype was counted at least ten times. V and J are TRBV7-9 and TRBJ1-1; D is undetermined. The V end lost 1 base, the J end lost 3 bases, and 9 bases lay between the germline ends. Per the germline V gene, CDR1 is SEHNR and CDR2 is FQNEAQ (reference sequence). The CDR3 totals 14 residues. The CDR3 loop reads CASSLVEAYTEAFF. In DNA form, the CDR3 reads TGTGCCAGCAGCTTAGTTGAGGCCTACACTGAAGCTTTCTTT.

Ten or more counts support this clonotype. The gene calls are TRBV7-9 and TRBJ1-6; the D is unclear. The germline CDR1 and CDR2 sequences are SEHNR and FQNEAQ (reference sequence). Trimming removed 5 bases from V and 15 bases from J, with 14 bases in between. The CDR3 is 12 residues long. Here the CDR3 DNA reads TGTGCCAGCAGCGGAGACGACGGTTTCCTCCACTTT. It translates to CASSGDDGFLHF.

The table lists this clonotype with many counts. This chain uses TRBV2 with TRBJ1-1, with unresolved D. This CDR3 contains 14 residues. V was shortened by 5 bases and J by 4 bases, with 14 bases between the two germline ends. Germline CDR1 SNHLY, CDR2 FYNNEI. CDR3 residues: CASSIDVIITEAFF. The CDR3 nucleotides are TGTGCCAGCAGTATTGACGTCATCATCACTGAAGCTTTCTTT.

This clonotype was seen a single time. This may be a read error, as it is one base from a much larger clone. The chain combines TRBV7-3 with TRBJ1-6, with no clear D. Germline-derived CDR1 and CDR2 are SGHTA and FQGTGA. This CDR3 comprises 15 residues. As DNA, the CDR3 is TGTGCCAGCGGCTTAGTCGGAGGGATGGGCTCACCCCTCCACTTT. This codes for CASGLVGGMGSPLHF.

The chain uses TRBV2 and TRBJ2-5; a possible D gene is TRBD1 (6 bases). Trimming shortened V by 4 bases and J by 4 bases, and 16 bases separated the two germline ends. From germline, CDR1 is SNHLY and CDR2 FYNNEI. The CDR3 contains 15 residues. DNA for the CDR3: TGTGCCAGCAGTGTATCCGGCCTGGGGGCAGAGACCCAGTACTTC. Its protein is CASSVSGLGAETQYF.

The chain is built from TRBV15 and TRBJ1-4; the D is unclear. The CDR3 is made up of 13 amino acids. CDR1 is LNHNV, CDR2 YYDKDF, per germline (reference sequence). Trimming removed 0 bases at V and 8 bases at J, with 7 bases between. The CDR3 here is CATSRELGEKLFF. For the CDR3, the DNA is TGTGCCACCAGCAGAGAGTTGGGGGAAAAACTGTTTTTT.

The V and J genes are TRBV5-1 and TRBJ2-7, with D perhaps TRBD1 (6 bases). This CDR3 has 16 residues. Deletions cut 3 bases from V and 4 bases from J, with 20 bases between. Germline lookup yields CDR1 SGHRS and CDR2 YFSETQ. Written as DNA, the CDR3 is TGCGCCAGCAGCTCGAACCCAGGGGCCGCCTCTTACGAGCAGTACTTC. As protein: CASSSNPGAASYEQYF.

In its sample, this clonotype was seen once. The genes are TRBV24-1 and TRBJ1-4; TRBD1 matches at 10 bases. The CDR3 loop spans 13 amino acids. J lost 11 bases, V lost 4 bases, and 3 bases had no gene match. Germline V gene data show CDR1 as KGHDR and CDR2 as SFDVKD. The CDR3 DNA sequence: TGTGCCACCAGTGACCCGGGACAGGGGAAACTGTTTTTT. Amino acid sequence: CATSDPGQGKLFF.

This clonotype was detected a few times. The chain recombines TRBV7-9 with TRBJ1-4, with D maybe TRBD1 (6 bases). V shed 5 bases and J shed 4 bases, with 14 bases lying between them. This CDR3 has 15 amino acids. Germline assignment: CDR1 SEHNR and CDR2 FQNEAQ (reference sequence). The CDR3 nucleotides are TGTGCCAGCAGCCCCAATGACAGGTTTAATGAAAAACTGTTTTTT. Protein: CASSPNDRFNEKLFF.

The chain joins TRBV3-1 to TRBJ1-3, with D tentatively TRBD1 (5 bases). The V gene's germline CDR1 is LGHDT and CDR2 YNNKEL (reference sequence). The CDR3 has 13 residues. V was pared by 4 bases and J by 5 bases, with 9 bases between. The CDR3 DNA reads TGTGCCAGCAGCCGACAGCTCCGAAACACCATATATTTT. This codes for CASSRQLRNTIYF.

This sequence joins TRBV10-3 and TRBJ1-1; TRBD1 matches 9 bases. The CDR3 loop spans 18 amino acids. Germline-derived CDR1 and CDR2 are ENHRY and SYGVKD. Trimming took 3 bases from V and 1 from J; bases not matched to a gene: 12. CDR3 sequence reads: CAISEIGQGTLGNTEAFF. As DNA, the CDR3 is TGTGCCATCAGTGAAATAGGACAGGGGACACTTGGGAACACTGAAGCTTTCTTT.

The CDR3 DNA reads as TGTGCCAGCAGCGTAGTGGGGGGTGAAGCTTTCTTT. This encodes CASSVVGGEAFF. V and J are TRBV9 and TRBJ1-1, with D possibly being TRBD1 (5 bases). This CDR3 is 12 amino acids long. CDR1 is SGDLS and CDR2 is YYNGEE in the germline V gene. Trimming removed 0 bases at V and 7 bases at J, with 7 bases between. The full variable domain, its missing parts supplied by reference TRBV9 and TRBJ1-1, is DSGVTQTPKHLITATGQRVTLRCSPRSGDLSVYWYQQSLDQGLQFLIQYYNGEERAKGNILERFSAQQFPDLHSELNLSSLELGDSALYFCASSVVGGEAFFGQGTRLTVV.

This clonotype turned up a few times. This chain links TRBV2 with TRBJ2-3, with 9 nucleotides matching TRBD2. The CDR3 covers 14 residues. J gave up 6 bases and V 9 bases, and 10 bases lay outside the gene matches. Germline V gene data show CDR1 as SNHLY and CDR2 as FYNNEI. The CDR3 sequence: CARSRGGLGDTQYF. CDR3 DNA: TGTGCCAGATCGCGGGGGGGCCTTGGTGATACGCAGTATTTT.